A single sample is the source of the 19 T cell receptor beta chains below, sequenced in a study of blood T cell repertoires in COVID-19. The table came from immunoSEQ multiplex PCR; TCRdb's copy has only in-frame clones and leaves some out. The sample records hundreds of thousands of clones, around three quarters being singletons. The material sequenced was peripheral blood. The origin of the receptors is a woman over 75 with acute or convalescent COVID-19.

V and J are TRBV9 and TRBJ2-1, with 10 bases lining up with TRBD1. Trimming removed 4 bases from V and 9 bases from J; junction bases left unmatched: 10. This CDR3 has 15 amino acids. Germline loops: CDR1 SGDLS, CDR2 YYNGEE. The CDR3: CASSPWTGGTAEQFF. CDR3 coding DNA: TGTGCCAGCAGCCCTTGGACAGGGGGGACAGCTGAGCAGTTCTTC. Variable domain in full (rest from reference TRBV9 and TRBJ2-1): DSGVTQTPKHLITATGQRVTLRCSPRSGDLSVYWYQQSLDQGLQFLIQYYNGEERAKGNILERFSAQQFPDLHSELNLSSLELGDSALYFCASSPWTGGTAEQFFGPGTRLTVL.

J is TRBJ1-6 and V is TRBV6-6, with 7 bases fitting TRBD1. J lost 6 bases, V lost 3 bases, and 8 bases had no gene match. The V gene's germline CDR1 is MNHNY and CDR2 SVGAGI (reference sequence). The CDR3 totals 16 residues. In DNA form, the CDR3 reads TGTGCCAGCAGTTATACCCTTTACAGGGGTAATTCACCCCTCCACTTT. As protein: CASSYTLYRGNSPLHF.

CDR3 region: CASSRRESNSPLHF. The CDR3, as DNA: TGTGCCAGCAGCCGCAGGGAATCCAATTCACCCCTCCACTTT. This chain links TRBV13 with TRBJ1-6; D might be TRBD1 (5 bases). Trimming cost V 5 bases and J 7 bases, with 12 bases left between them. This CDR3 has 14 amino acids. The germline gives CDR1 PRHDT, CDR2 FYEKMQ (reference sequence). The entire variable domain, with the rest obtained from reference TRBV13 and TRBJ1-6, is as follows: AAGVIQSPRHLIKEKRETATLKCYPIPRHDTVYWYQQGPGQDPQFLISFYEKMQSDKGSIPDRFSAQQFSDYHSELNMSSLELGDSALYFCASSRRESNSPLHFGNGTRLTVT.

This sequence joins TRBV9 and TRBJ2-6, with 9 bases lining up with TRBD1. CDR1 is SGDLS and CDR2 is YYNGEE in the germline V gene. The CDR3 runs 18 residues. The V and J ends lost 3 bases and 1 base, in that order; junction bases with no gene match: 8. In DNA, the CDR3 is TGTGCCAGCAGCGCTCCGGGACAGGGCGCTTCTGGGGCCAACGTCCTGACTTTC. It encodes CASSAPGQGASGANVLTF.

Only a few counts were recorded for this clone. CDR3 amino acids: CASSYSQGILNEQFF. The CDR3 DNA follows: TGTGCCAGCAGTTACTCTCAGGGGATCCTCAATGAGCAGTTCTTC. The J gene is TRBJ2-1, the V gene TRBV6-5; maybe TRBD1 (6 bases). V lost 0 bases to trimming and J lost 6 bases, with 12 bases between them. The CDR3 is made up of 15 amino acids. The germline gives CDR1 MNHEY, CDR2 SVGAGI.

This chain joins TRBV2 and TRBJ1-3; 9 bases agree with TRBD1. The germline V gene encodes CDR1 SNHLY and CDR2 FYNNEI. CDR3 size: 17 residues. Trimming at V came to 4 bases and at J to 0 bases, leaving 7 bases not matched to a gene. The CDR3 loop reads CASSVNRGPNSGNTIYF. The CDR3 coding sequence is TGTGCCAGCAGTGTCAACAGGGGGCCCAACTCTGGAAACACCATATATTTT.

J is TRBJ2-7 and V is TRBV7-6; D might be TRBD2 (6 bases). CDR3 length equals 13 residues. Germline CDR1 reads SGHVS; CDR2 reads FNYEAQ. Deletions cut 4 bases from V and 4 bases from J, with 11 bases between. The CDR3 protein is CASSSGTQYEQYF. DNA for the CDR3: TGTGCCAGCAGCTCCGGGACTCAATACGAGCAGTACTTC.

The chain couples TRBV19 to TRBJ2-3; TRBD2 agrees at 12 bases. CDR1 is LNHDA and CDR2 is SQIVND in the germline V gene (reference sequence). The CDR3 spans 16 residues. V gave up 4 bases and J gave up 8 bases; unmatched junction bases: 10. CDR3 sequence: CASSTLTSGSHVTQYF. CDR3 nucleotide sequence: TGTGCCAGTAGTACCCTGACTAGCGGGAGTCATGTTACGCAGTATTTT.

The V and J genes are TRBV5-5 and TRBJ1-5; the D is unclear. CDR1 and CDR2 from the germline V gene are SGHKS and YYEKEE (reference sequence). The CDR3 contains 14 residues. V lost 2 bases, J lost 9 bases, and 15 bases lay in between. The DNA of the CDR3 is TGTGCCAGCAGCTTCGGGGTCCCCTCGGGGCCCCAGCATTTT. It codes for CASSFGVPSGPQHF.

This clone occurred once. The V and J genes are TRBV6-2 or TRBV6-3 and TRBJ1-4; 10 bases align to TRBD1. Losses at the gene ends were 0 bases for V and 11 bases for J; bases not matched to a gene: 6. CDR1 and CDR2 from the germline V gene are MNHEY and SVGEGT. This CDR3 has 15 residues. This CDR3 reads CASSYSDRGRWKLFF. CDR3 DNA sequence: TGTGCCAGCAGTTACTCCGACAGGGGGCGTTGGAAACTGTTTTTT.

The chain carries TRBV2 and TRBJ1-5; 10 nucleotides align to TRBD1. Germline V CDR1 and CDR2: SNHLY, FYNNEI. V was pared by 7 bases and J by 4 bases, with 7 bases of the junction left unmatched. The CDR3 loop spans 15 amino acids. CDR3 coding DNA: TGTGCCAGCACATGGGGACAGGGGAGAAATCAGCCCCAGCATTTT. It encodes CASTWGQGRNQPQHF.

The chain links TRBV10-3 to TRBJ2-1, with D perhaps TRBD1 (5 bases). The CDR3 has 14 amino acids. CDR1 is ENHRY, CDR2 SYGVKD, per germline. V gave up 7 bases and J gave up 3 bases, with 13 bases separating them. The CDR3: CAITFSDIYNEQFF. DNA for the CDR3: TGTGCCATCACCTTTTCGGACATCTACAATGAGCAGTTCTTC.

This chain uses TRBV7-2 with TRBJ2-5, with D possibly being TRBD2 (6 bases). The germline V and J ends were trimmed by 3 bases and 2 bases, with 10 bases remaining between them. Germline loops: CDR1 SGHTA, CDR2 FQGNSA. This CDR3 is built from 14 residues. The CDR3 spells CASSFPGLQETQYF. CDR3 DNA: TGTGCCAGCAGCTTTCCGGGACTTCAAGAGACCCAGTACTTC.

This sequence joins TRBV15 and TRBJ1-6; 7 nucleotides match TRBD1. Trimming took 3 bases from V and 9 from J; bases not matched to a gene: 5. The CDR3 has 14 residues. Germline assignment: CDR1 LNHNV and CDR2 YYDKDF (reference sequence). The CDR3 bases are TGTGCCACCAGCAGGTACAGGGGAGGTTCACCCCTCCACTTT. Residues: CATSRYRGGSPLHF.

Only a few counts were recorded for this clone. The J gene is TRBJ2-5, the V gene TRBV12-5; 8 bases are a match to TRBD1. Germline V gene lookup returns CDR1 LGHNT and CDR2 FRNRAP. The CDR3 is 12 amino acids. The CDR3 DNA is TGTGCCACTAGGACAGGGATAGAGACCCAGTACTTC. Translating it yields CATRTGIETQYF.

This clone was counted between two and nine times. The gene calls are TRBV3-1 (or the pseudogene TRBV3-2) and TRBJ2-3, with 10 bases identical to TRBD2. V trimming: 5 bases; J trimming: 0 bases; junction bases outside the gene matches: 8. The germline CDR1 and CDR2 sequences are LGHDT and YNNKEL (reference sequence). CDR3 length: 17 amino acids. CDR3 region: CASSWSGGAPSTDTQYF. In DNA form, the CDR3 reads TGTGCCAGCAGCTGGAGCGGGGGGGCCCCCAGCACAGATACGCAGTATTTT.

The chain joins TRBV5-1 to TRBJ1-4; D remains ambiguous. CDR1 SGHRS and CDR2 YFSETQ come from the germline V gene. The germline V and J ends were trimmed by 4 bases and 5 bases, with 9 bases remaining between them. This CDR3 has 13 residues. In DNA, the CDR3 is TGCGCCAGCAGCAGAACGGTAAATGAAAAACTGTTTTTT. It encodes CASSRTVNEKLFF. The full variable domain, with the rest looked up from reference TRBV5-1 and TRBJ1-4, is KAGVTQTPRYLIKTRGQQVTLSCSPISGHRSVSWYQQTPGQGLQFLFEYFSETQRNKGNFPGRFSGRQFSNSRSEMNVSTLELGDSALYLCASSRTVNEKLFFGSGTQLSVL.

The chain combines TRBV6-6 with TRBJ1-2; D is unclear. Germline loops: CDR1 MNHNY, CDR2 SVGAGI (reference sequence). The CDR3 contains 15 residues. The germline V and J ends were trimmed by 5 bases and 7 bases, with 20 bases remaining between them. This CDR3 is CASSLRNPTGGGYTF. The CDR3 nucleotides are TGTGCCAGCAGTCTCAGGAACCCGACCGGTGGTGGCTACACCTTC.

The V and J genes are TRBV30 and TRBJ1-2; D is uncertain. CDR1 is GTSNPN, CDR2 SVGIG, per germline (reference sequence). Trimming took off 5 bases at V and 2 bases at J, with 15 bases between the two ends. The CDR3 is made up of 14 amino acids. The CDR3 DNA reads TGTGCCTGGGCCCCTCCGGGGTACAACTATGGCTACACCTTC. Translated: CAWAPPGYNYGYTF. Combining the CDR3 with reference TRBV30 and TRBJ1-2 gives the whole variable domain SQTIHQWPATLVQPVGSPLSLECTVEGTSNPNLYWYRQAAGRGLQLLFYSVGIGQISSEVPQNLSASRPQDRQFILSSKKLLLSDSGFYLCAWAPPGYNYGYTFGSGTRLTVV.